One and the same sample provided the 27 T cell receptor beta chains below, sequenced in a study of cytomegalovirus exposure and HLA in healthy donors. The PCR employed 60 Vbeta primers together with 13 Jbeta primers. TCRdb's copy holds only in-frame clones and misses some; the assay was immunoSEQ multiplex PCR. Of roughly 130,000 clones detected, less than 85% appear once; the ten largest clones hold more than 2%. Sequencing used PBMCs. These receptors came from a woman between 40 and 55 years old in good health and CMV-seropositive.

The V call is TRBV5-1, the J call TRBJ1-4; D possibly corresponds to TRBD1 (6 bases). V shed 4 bases and J shed 3 bases, with 16 bases lying between them. Germline loops: CDR1 SGHRS, CDR2 YFSETQ. There are 16 residues in the CDR3. The CDR3 loop is CASSTGQTSPNEKLFF. CDR3 coding DNA: TGCGCCAGCAGCACCGGACAGACGAGTCCTAATGAAAAACTGTTTTTT.

The genes are TRBV7-2 and TRBJ1-5; no clear D gene. Germline lookup yields CDR1 SGHTA and CDR2 FQGNSA. V was pared by 1 base and J by 1 base, with 8 bases between. This CDR3 is 15 amino acids long. The CDR3 is CASSLGAASNQPQHF. The CDR3, as DNA: TGTGCCAGCAGCTTAGGAGCAGCGAGCAATCAGCCCCAGCATTTT.

V gene TRBV2 combines with J gene TRBJ2-7; 15 bases map to TRBD2. This CDR3 region has 16 residues. The V gene end was trimmed by 0 bases and the J gene end by 7 bases; junction bases not matched to a gene: 4. Germline V CDR1 and CDR2: SNHLY, FYNNEI. DNA for the CDR3: TGTGCCAGCAGTGAAGCAGCAGGACTAGCGGGAGGGGAGCAGTACTTC. The encoded protein is CASSEAAGLAGGEQYF.

This clone was seen a single time. The V gene is TRBV30, the J gene TRBJ2-2; 8 bases line up with TRBD1. Trimming at V came to 2 bases and at J to 3 bases, leaving 23 bases not matched to a gene. The CDR3 contains 21 residues. The germline V gene has CDR1 GTSNPN and CDR2 SVGIG (reference sequence). The CDR3 here is CAWSPNPSNRGVWPYTGELFF. The CDR3 DNA sequence: TGTGCCTGGAGTCCCAACCCCTCGAACAGGGGGGTATGGCCTTACACCGGGGAGCTGTTTTTT. Filled out from reference TRBV30 and TRBJ2-2, the complete variable domain reads SQTIHQWPATLVQPVGSPLSLECTVEGTSNPNLYWYRQAAGRGLQLLFYSVGIGQISSEVPQNLSASRPQDRQFILSSKKLLLSDSGFYLCAWSPNPSNRGVWPYTGELFFGEGSRLTVL.

CDR3 amino acids: CSVGQGGGGWLGTDTQYF. The CDR3, as DNA: TGCAGCGTTGGACAGGGGGGCGGAGGGTGGTTGGGCACAGATACGCAGTATTTT. The rearrangement joins TRBV29-1 to TRBJ2-3; 9 bases agree with TRBD1. CDR1 SQVTM and CDR2 ANQGSEA come from the germline V gene. The CDR3 is 18 residues long. With 4 bases clipped from V and 1 base from J, the junction kept 15 bases outside the gene matches.

The chain combines TRBV2 with TRBJ1-2, with 8 bases fitting TRBD1. The CDR3 consists of 15 residues. The V gene end was trimmed by 6 bases and the J gene end by 0 bases; junction bases not matched to a gene: 6. Looked up from germline, CDR1 is SNHLY and CDR2 is FYNNEI. The DNA for the CDR3 is TGTGCCAGCAGACTTGGACAGGGTTCTAACTATGGCTACACCTTC. Translation: CASRLGQGSNYGYTF.

This clone was seen only a few times. The genes are TRBV16 and TRBJ1-2; D ambiguous. CDR3 size: 13 residues. The ends were cut back, 2 bases at V and 2 bases at J, with 6 bases in the middle. Germline CDR1 reads KGHSY; CDR2 reads FQNENV. The CDR3 sequence: CASSQGLNYGYTF. The CDR3 bases are TGTGCCAGCAGCCAAGGGCTCAACTATGGCTACACCTTC.

This clone has only one observation. The rearrangement uses TRBV4-2 and TRBJ1-3; D gene uncertain. The length of the CDR3 is 15 residues. Germline lookup yields CDR1 LGHNA and CDR2 YNFKEQ. Trimming removed 0 bases at V and 0 bases at J, with 6 bases between. This CDR3 reads CASSQETSSGNTIYF. The CDR3 DNA is TGTGCCAGCAGCCAAGAAACCAGCTCTGGAAACACCATATATTTT.

Of note for this clone: Other nucleotide sequences in the sample specify the same CDR3. CDR3 bases: TGTGCCAGCAGTCGCTACGAGCAGTACTTC. Its translation: CASSRYEQYF. The J gene is TRBJ2-7, the V gene TRBV28; D gene unclear. CDR1 MDHEN and CDR2 SYDVKM come from the germline V gene. Trimming stripped 5 bases from V and 3 bases from J, with 2 bases between. CDR3 length: 10 amino acids.

This chain joins TRBV4-1 and TRBJ1-3; tentatively, D is TRBD1 (5 bases). V was clipped by 4 bases and J by 0 bases, with 19 bases between them. This CDR3 has 18 residues. The germline CDR1 and CDR2 sequences are MGHRA and YSYEKL. The DNA for the CDR3 is TGCGCCAGCAGCCGCGGACGCGCGGGGGGTCGCTCTGGAAACACCATATATTTT. Protein product: CASSRGRAGGRSGNTIYF.

The gene calls are TRBV19 and TRBJ1-2; 8 bases align to TRBD1. Unmatched junction bases numbered 17, after V lost 5 bases and J lost 6 bases. CDR1 is LNHDA, CDR2 SQIVND, per germline (reference sequence). The CDR3 has 17 amino acids. The CDR3: CASSALTQGAKSHGYTF. The CDR3, as DNA: TGTGCCAGTAGTGCCCTAACGCAGGGGGCAAAATCTCATGGCTACACCTTC.

The CDR3 region has the DNA TGTGCCAGCAGAACAGGACTAGCGGGGGGGCATGGTAATGAGCAGTTCTTC. Amino acids: CASRTGLAGGHGNEQFF. The rearrangement uses TRBV9 and TRBJ2-1, with TRBD2 identical over 15 bases. J lost 7 bases, V lost 5 bases, and 10 bases had no gene match. Germline V gene sequence: CDR1 SGDLS, CDR2 YYNGEE. This CDR3 spans 17 amino acids.

V usage is TRBV7-2 and J usage is TRBJ1-5; TRBD1 is a possible D gene (5 bases). There are 17 residues in the CDR3. V lost 2 bases and J 0 bases, leaving 14 bases between the germline ends. Germline CDR1 and CDR2: SGHTA and FQGNSA. In nucleotides, the CDR3 is TGTGCCAGCAGCTTAAACCAGGGCGCATATAGCAATCAGCCCCAGCATTTT. Translated: CASSLNQGAYSNQPQHF. Full variable domain (outside the CDR3, taken from reference TRBV7-2 and TRBJ1-5): GAGVSQSPSNKVTEKGKDVELRCDPISGHTALYWYRQSLGQGLEFLIYFQGNSAPDKSGLPSDRFSAERTGGSVSTLTIQRTQQEDSAVYLCASSLNQGAYSNQPQHFGDGTRLSIL.

J is TRBJ1-1 and V is TRBV7-2; maybe TRBD1 (5 bases). CDR3 length equals 15 residues. The V end was cut by 1 base, the J end by 10 bases, with 19 bases between. The germline V gene encodes CDR1 SGHTA and CDR2 FQGNSA. This CDR3 reads CASSLDPRVARLAFF. The CDR3 coding sequence is TGTGCCAGCAGCTTAGATCCCAGGGTGGCAAGATTAGCTTTCTTT. The full variable domain, rest sourced from reference TRBV7-2 and TRBJ1-1, is GAGVSQSPSNKVTEKGKDVELRCDPISGHTALYWYRQSLGQGLEFLIYFQGNSAPDKSGLPSDRFSAERTGGSVSTLTIQRTQQEDSAVYLCASSLDPRVARLAFFGQGTRLTVV.

This chain's CDR3 is CASSLWLADQETQYF. The CDR3 bases are TGTGCCAGCAGTTTATGGTTAGCGGATCAAGAGACCCAGTACTTC. This chain connects TRBV27 to TRBJ2-5, with D maybe TRBD2 (6 bases). This CDR3 region has 15 residues. V was pared by 1 base and J by 2 bases, with 11 bases between. CDR1 and CDR2 (germline): MNHEY, SMNVEV (reference sequence).

The J gene is TRBJ1-4, the V gene TRBV5-6; 10 positions agree with TRBD1. Unmatched junction bases numbered 2, after V lost 4 bases and J lost 2 bases. Germline assignment: CDR1 SGHDT and CDR2 YYEEEE. This CDR3 region has 15 residues. CDR3 in amino acids: CASSQTGGTNEKLFF. The CDR3 DNA reads TGTGCCAGCAGCCAGACAGGGGGCACTAATGAAAAACTGTTTTTT.

This chain uses TRBV4-3 with TRBJ1-2, with a tentative D call TRBD1 (5 bases). Germline CDR1 reads LGHNA; CDR2 reads YSLEER. The V end lost 1 base, the J end lost 9 bases, and 18 bases lay between the germline ends. This CDR3 is 15 amino acids long. CDR3 protein: CASSQGTMGTGSYTF. For the CDR3, the DNA is TGCGCCAGCAGCCAAGGGACTATGGGGACCGGAAGCTACACCTTC.

The genes are TRBV4-1 and TRBJ2-7; perhaps TRBD1 as D (6 bases). The ends were cut back, 4 bases at V and 4 bases at J, with 11 bases in the middle. The V gene's germline CDR1 is MGHRA and CDR2 YSYEKL. This CDR3 has 13 amino acids. In nucleotides, the CDR3 is TGCGCCAGCAGCCTCGCTAGGGGGTACGAGCAGTACTTC. It translates to CASSLARGYEQYF.

This clone was found once. This chain links TRBV7-2 with TRBJ2-5, with 9 bases aligning to TRBD1. CDR1 SGHTA and CDR2 FQGNSA come from the germline V gene. The J segment lost 5 bases and the V segment lost 5 bases, leaving 12 bases of the junction unmatched. This CDR3 is built from 16 residues. CDR3 residues: CASSQAQTGGGETQYF. CDR3 sequence (DNA): TGTGCCAGCAGCCAGGCTCAGACAGGGGGAGGGGAGACCCAGTACTTC.

This chain links TRBV29-1 with TRBJ2-2, with 9 positions matching TRBD1. The J segment lost 5 bases and the V segment lost 3 bases, leaving 10 bases of the junction unmatched. This CDR3 has 16 amino acids. Germline loops: CDR1 SQVTM, CDR2 ANQGSEA. CDR3 sequence (DNA): TGCAGCGTTGAGAAGGGGACAGGGCAAAGGACCGGGGAGCTGTTTTTT. It translates to CSVEKGTGQRTGELFF.

The chain joins TRBV7-2 to TRBJ1-2, with D possibly TRBD1 on 5 matching bases. With 1 base removed from V and 10 bases from J, the gap between germline ends came to 16 bases. Germline CDR1 and CDR2: SGHTA and FQGNSA. The CDR3 sequence is 14 residues long. DNA of the CDR3: TGTGCCAGCAGCTTAGGTCTCATGGGGGGGGACTACACCTTC. The encoded protein is CASSLGLMGGDYTF.

This clone turned up a few times. The J gene is TRBJ1-2, the V gene TRBV5-8, with 9 nucleotides matching TRBD1. The CDR3 extends over 16 amino acids. CDR1 and CDR2 (germline): SGHTS, YDEGEE. V was clipped by 4 bases and J by 8 bases; unmatched bases: 15. The CDR3 here is CASSGGTGWDVLGYTF. CDR3 sequence (DNA): TGTGCCAGCAGCGGCGGGACAGGGTGGGATGTATTAGGCTACACCTTC.

The chain links TRBV5-6 to TRBJ2-1; TRBD2 matches at 7 bases. CDR1 is SGHDT and CDR2 is YYEEEE in the germline V gene. The length of the CDR3 is 17 residues. Trimming cost V 1 base and J 7 bases; bases outside gene matches: 14. This chain's CDR3 is CASSLFREVPGRNEQFF. CDR3 bases: TGTGCCAGCAGCTTGTTCCGGGAGGTCCCGGGGAGGAATGAGCAGTTCTTC.

V and J are TRBV27 and TRBJ2-7, with 8 positions matching TRBD2. Germline CDR1 reads MNHEY; CDR2 reads SMNVEV (reference sequence). The CDR3 consists of 14 residues. V lost 2 bases, J lost 1 base, and 1 base stayed unmatched. CDR3 sequence reads: CASSLREGSYEQYF. The CDR3 bases are TGTGCCAGCAGTTTACGGGAGGGGTCCTACGAGCAGTACTTC.

The rearrangement uses TRBV10-3 and TRBJ2-2; 10 bases are shared with TRBD1. V lost 6 bases, J lost 4 bases, and 2 bases stayed unmatched. CDR3 size: 14 residues. Germline V gene sequence: CDR1 ENHRY, CDR2 SYGVKD. The CDR3 is CAISRDRGTGELFF. CDR3 nucleotide sequence: TGTGCCATCAGCCGGGACAGGGGCACCGGGGAGCTGTTTTTT.

In regard to this clone: Germline and junction disagree at one end, which may indicate a read error. This chain connects TRBV6-5 to TRBJ2-7; maybe TRBD2 (5 bases). CDR1 MNHEY and CDR2 SVGAGI come from the germline V gene. There are 12 residues in the CDR3. CDR3 region: CASRLGREERYF. DNA of the CDR3: TGTGCCAGCCGGCTAGGGAGAGAAGAGCGGTACTTC.

The V gene is TRBV18, the J gene TRBJ2-7, with D possibly being TRBD1 (5 bases). The V end was cut by 2 bases, the J end by 6 bases, with 11 bases between. This CDR3 is built from 13 residues. The germline V gene encodes CDR1 KGHSH and CDR2 LQKENI. The CDR3 nucleotides are TGTGCCAGCTCACCAGCAGGGATAACCGAGCAGTACTTC. It translates to CASSPAGITEQYF.